Shown below are 25 T cell receptor beta chains from a single sample sequenced in a study of T cell responses to AZD1222 COVID-19 vaccine. Libraries were prepared by immunoSEQ multiplex PCR; TCRdb keeps only in-frame clonotypes and omits some of them. The repertoire holds 110,000 or so clones, with about 87% as singletons. This material consisted of peripheral blood, taken 28 days after the second AZD1222 dose. Every receptor here comes from an adult who received the AZD1222 COVID-19 vaccine.

This clone has just one count. V and J are TRBV5-8 and TRBJ2-6; possibly TRBD1 or TRBD2 for D (6 bases each). Trimming took 4 bases from V and 2 from J, leaving 13 bases between them. CDR3 size: 16 residues. Germline CDR1 is SGHTS and CDR2 is YDEGEE. This chain's CDR3 is CASSKGGKTGANVLTF. The CDR3 coding sequence is TGTGCCAGCAGCAAGGGGGGTAAAACTGGGGCCAACGTCCTGACTTTC.

V gene TRBV3-1 (or the pseudogene TRBV3-2) combines with J gene TRBJ2-7, with D possibly matching TRBD2 (6 bases). The germline CDR1 and CDR2 sequences are LGHDT and YNNKEL (reference sequence). The CDR3 runs to 14 residues. The V end lost 6 bases, the J end lost 5 bases, and 17 bases lay between the germline ends. The DNA of the CDR3 is TGTGCCAGCAGGCAGGACGGGGGAGTTGACGAGCAGTACTTC. The encoded protein is CASRQDGGVDEQYF.

The rearrangement uses TRBV6-6 and TRBJ1-1; TRBD1 agrees at 7 bases. The junction had 13 bases not matched to a gene; V was cut back by 3 bases and J by 6 bases. This CDR3 is 16 amino acids long. The germline V gene has CDR1 MNHNY and CDR2 SVGAGI (reference sequence). CDR3 residues: CASSYSGRGVVPEAFF. CDR3 nucleotide sequence: TGTGCCAGCAGTTATTCAGGCAGGGGGGTAGTCCCTGAAGCTTTCTTT.

The V gene is TRBV2, the J gene TRBJ1-1; 10 bases align to TRBD1. This CDR3 has 14 residues. Trimming took 2 bases from V and 4 from J; bases not matched to a gene: 1. Germline lookup yields CDR1 SNHLY and CDR2 FYNNEI. For the CDR3, the DNA is TGTGCCAGCAGTGAATGGGACAGGGGCACTGAAGCTTTCTTT. Residues: CASSEWDRGTEAFF.

This chain joins TRBV2 and TRBJ2-5, with 7 bases aligning to TRBD2. The CDR3 extends over 14 amino acids. The germline V gene encodes CDR1 SNHLY and CDR2 FYNNEI. V gave up 6 bases and J gave up 5 bases; unmatched junction bases: 9. The CDR3 loop reads CASRGLAAWETQYF. CDR3 in DNA: TGTGCCAGCAGGGGTCTAGCGGCCTGGGAGACCCAGTACTTC.

The chain is built from TRBV18 and TRBJ2-7; D perhaps matches TRBD1 (6 bases). The CDR3 length is 15 residues. The germline V gene has CDR1 KGHSH and CDR2 LQKENI. Trimming shortened V by 3 bases and J by 4 bases, and 16 bases separated the two germline ends. The CDR3 nucleotides are TGTGCCAGCTCACCGCGGGCAGGGGAAGGGTACGAGCAGTACTTC. This translates into CASSPRAGEGYEQYF. Full variable domain (remainder filled in from reference TRBV18 and TRBJ2-7): NAGVMQNPRHLVRRRGQEARLRCSPMKGHSHVYWYRQLPEEGLKFMVYLQKENIIDESGMPKERFSAEFPKEGPSILRIQQVVRGDSAAYFCASSPRAGEGYEQYFGPGTRLTVT.

The CDR3 region has the DNA TGTGCCAGCAGCACACAGGGGCGCACCGGGGAGCTGTTTTTT. Translation: CASSTQGRTGELFF. The genes are TRBV9 and TRBJ2-2, with 7 positions matching TRBD1. Per germline, CDR1 SGDLS and CDR2 YYNGEE. Germline trimming cut 4 bases from V and 4 bases from J; bases unmatched to any gene: 4. The CDR3 covers 14 residues. The full variable domain, in which reference TRBV9 and TRBJ2-2 provide the parts outside the CDR3, is DSGVTQTPKHLITATGQRVTLRCSPRSGDLSVYWYQQSLDQGLQFLIQYYNGEERAKGNILERFSAQQFPDLHSELNLSSLELGDSALYFCASSTQGRTGELFFGEGSRLTVL.

The chain has TRBV6-2 or TRBV6-3 and TRBJ2-5; no clear D gene. Germline loops: CDR1 MNHEY, CDR2 SVGEGT. This CDR3 is built from 13 residues. The V and J ends lost 3 bases and 1 base respectively, with 6 bases between them. The CDR3 DNA sequence: TGTGCCAGCAGTTATCGGCTCCAAGAGACCCAGTACTTC. Its protein is CASSYRLQETQYF.

V and J are TRBV12-3 or TRBV12-4 and TRBJ1-6; 9 bases agree with TRBD1. CDR3 length: 13 residues. J lost 8 bases, V lost 7 bases, and 3 bases had no gene match. For the CDR3, the DNA is TGTGCCAGCACCCGGACAGGGGATTCACCCCTCCACTTT. As protein: CASTRTGDSPLHF.

The chain joins TRBV6-5 to TRBJ2-3, with D possibly being TRBD1 or TRBD2 (5 bases each). The CDR3 length is 14 residues. Germline V lookup: CDR1 MNHEY, CDR2 SVGAGI. V was shortened by 4 bases and J by 3 bases, with 11 bases between the two germline ends. For the CDR3, the DNA is TGTGCCAGCAGTTGGGACCGGGAAACAGATACGCAGTATTTT. The encoded protein is CASSWDRETDTQYF.

The chain links TRBV3-1 (or the pseudogene TRBV3-2) to TRBJ1-6, with TRBD1 matching over 7 bases. Germline assignment: CDR1 LGHDT and CDR2 YNNKEL (reference sequence). This CDR3 is built from 17 residues. J was trimmed by 10 bases and V by 0 bases; bases with no gene match: 12. DNA of the CDR3: TGTGCCAGCAGCCAAGACCCATTCGGGACAGCAAACTCACCCCTCCACTTT. Its translation is CASSQDPFGTANSPLHF.

The chain joins TRBV28 to TRBJ1-2; tentative D call: TRBD1 (6 bases). This CDR3 spans 11 amino acids. Germline CDR1 reads MDHEN; CDR2 reads SYDVKM. Trimming stripped 6 bases from V and 7 bases from J, with 9 bases between. The CDR3 DNA follows: TGTGCCAGCAGAAAGGGGGGTGGCTACACCTTC. Protein: CASRKGGGYTF.

The genes are TRBV28 and TRBJ2-2; D unclear. V lost 7 bases to trimming and J lost 0 bases, with 6 bases between them. The germline V gene has CDR1 MDHEN and CDR2 SYDVKM. There are 13 residues in the CDR3. The CDR3 protein is CASKHTNTGELFF. The DNA of the CDR3 is TGTGCCAGCAAACATACGAACACCGGGGAGCTGTTTTTT.

V and J are TRBV19 and TRBJ2-7; 7 bases are shared with TRBD1. Per germline, CDR1 LNHDA and CDR2 SQIVND (reference sequence). V shed 3 bases and J 3 bases; nucleotides not matched to a gene: 8. This CDR3 comprises 15 residues. CDR3 coding DNA: TGTGCCAGTAGTATTAATTGGGACAGCGTCTACGAGCAGTACTTC. Translating gives CASSINWDSVYEQYF.

The V and J genes are TRBV18 and TRBJ1-1; TRBD1 matches 9 bases. Germline CDR1 KGHSH, CDR2 LQKENI. The CDR3 is made up of 15 amino acids. J lost 3 bases, V lost 3 bases, and 5 bases had no gene match. The CDR3 DNA is TGTGCCAGCTCACCCCGACAGGGGGGGGACACTGAAGCTTTCTTT. As protein: CASSPRQGGDTEAFF.

The chain joins TRBV11-2 to TRBJ1-3; TRBD1 matches at 10 bases. Germline CDR1 and CDR2: SGHAT and FQNNGV. Trimming took 5 bases from V and 8 from J; bases not matched to a gene: 9. This CDR3 comprises 15 residues. CDR3 sequence reads: CASSQAGQGIDTIYF. The CDR3 nucleotides are TGTGCCAGCAGCCAAGCGGGACAGGGGATTGACACCATATATTTT. Using reference TRBV11-2 and TRBJ1-3 for the parts outside the CDR3, the full variable domain is EAGVAQSPRYKIIEKRQSVAFWCNPISGHATLYWYQQILGQGPKLLIQFQNNGVVDDSQLPKDRFSAERLKGVDSTLKIQPAKLEDSAVYLCASSQAGQGIDTIYFGEGSWLTVV.

This chain joins TRBV29-1 and TRBJ1-1; tentative D call: TRBD1 (5 bases). Trimming removed 6 bases from V and 10 bases from J, with 15 bases in between. The length of the CDR3 is 11 residues. CDR1 and CDR2 from the germline V gene are SQVTM and ANQGSEA. As DNA, the CDR3 is TGCAGCGTCTGGGGGGGGTCAGGAGCTTTCTTT. Its protein is CSVWGGSGAFF.

The chain is built from TRBV5-1 and TRBJ2-7, with D maybe TRBD2 (5 bases). Germline CDR1 and CDR2: SGHRS and YFSETQ. The CDR3 is 14 amino acids. With 0 bases removed from V and 1 base from J, the gap between germline ends came to 8 bases. Here the CDR3 reads CASSLVTGSYEQYF. Here the CDR3 DNA reads TGCGCCAGCAGCTTGGTGACGGGATCCTACGAGCAGTACTTC. Looking up the rest from reference TRBV5-1 and TRBJ2-7 gives the full variable domain: KAGVTQTPRYLIKTRGQQVTLSCSPISGHRSVSWYQQTPGQGLQFLFEYFSETQRNKGNFPGRFSGRQFSNSRSEMNVSTLELGDSALYLCASSLVTGSYEQYFGPGTRLTVT.

This chain links TRBV7-8 with TRBJ1-4, with D maybe TRBD1 (5 bases). V dropped 4 bases and J dropped 0 bases, with 9 bases sitting between them. Germline loops: CDR1 SGHVS, CDR2 FQNEAQ. The CDR3 length is 15 residues. The CDR3 region is CASSSTQATNEKLFF. CDR3 in DNA: TGTGCCAGCAGCTCAACACAGGCAACTAATGAAAAACTGTTTTTT.

J is TRBJ1-5 and V is TRBV3-1 (or the pseudogene TRBV3-2); a weak D match, TRBD1 (5 bases). The CDR3 is 14 amino acids. CDR1 is LGHDT, CDR2 YNNKEL, per germline (reference sequence). The V end lost 8 bases, the J end lost 2 bases, and 13 bases lay between the germline ends. The CDR3 sequence: CASGTAFGNQPQHF. The CDR3 bases are TGTGCCAGCGGGACGGCCTTCGGCAATCAGCCCCAGCATTTT.

This clone was observed a single time. J is TRBJ1-2 and V is TRBV5-6, with D possibly TRBD1 on 6 matching bases. The germline CDR1 and CDR2 sequences are SGHDT and YYEEEE. V lost 2 bases, J lost 7 bases, and 9 bases lay in between. The CDR3 covers 12 residues. The CDR3 reads CASSLTGSGYTF. The CDR3 DNA reads as TGTGCCAGCAGCTTAACAGGGTCTGGCTACACCTTC.

The J gene is TRBJ1-2, the V gene TRBV2; tentatively, D is TRBD1 (6 bases). The V end was cut by 0 bases, the J end by 4 bases, with 6 bases between. The CDR3 covers 13 residues. Germline V gene lookup returns CDR1 SNHLY and CDR2 FYNNEI. Written as DNA, the CDR3 is TGTGCCAGCAGTGAAGCAGGGGGCTATGGCTACACCTTC. The encoded protein is CASSEAGGYGYTF.

V gene TRBV5-1 combines with J gene TRBJ2-5; 7 positions match TRBD1. The CDR3 totals 13 residues. CDR1 and CDR2 from the germline V gene are SGHRS and YFSETQ. The trim removed 0 bases at V and 4 bases at J, leaving 0 bases unmatched. CDR3 loop: CASSLGTGETQYF. The CDR3 DNA follows: TGCGCCAGCAGCTTGGGGACAGGAGAGACCCAGTACTTC.

The chain recombines TRBV13 with TRBJ2-7; 9 nucleotides align to TRBD2. J gave up 1 base and V 6 bases, and 1 base lay outside the gene matches. Looked up from germline, CDR1 is PRHDT and CDR2 is FYEKMQ (reference sequence). This CDR3 has 13 amino acids. CDR3 residues: CASRAGGSYEQYF. The CDR3, as DNA: TGTGCCAGCAGAGCGGGGGGATCCTACGAGCAGTACTTC.

The chain couples TRBV27 to TRBJ1-6; the D gene is possibly TRBD1 (5 bases). V lost 2 bases, J lost 0 bases, and 11 bases lay in between. The CDR3 sequence is 17 residues long. Germline V lookup: CDR1 MNHEY, CDR2 SMNVEV (reference sequence). In nucleotides, the CDR3 is TGTGCCAGCAGTTTAATCCCAGGGAGCTCCTATAATTCACCCCTCCACTTT. Amino acid sequence: CASSLIPGSSYNSPLHF.